Listed below are T cell receptor beta chains from one sample, sequenced in a study of cytomegalovirus exposure and HLA in healthy donors. The data were produced by immunoSEQ multiplex PCR, yet TCRdb's version contains in-frame clones alone and is incomplete. There are some 170,000 clones in the sample; 82% occur only once, and roughly a tenth lies in the top ten. Sequencing used PBMCs. The receptors derive from a man between 45 and 60 years old in good health and CMV-seropositive. CDR3s include the opening cysteine and the closing phenylalanine or tryptophan. D genes are given only for firm matches. Size is stated for part of the rows, as once, few or many counts, or as a class when the clone is expanded.

J gene,V gene,D gene,CDR3 length,clone size,CDR3 protein,CDR3 DNA
TRBJ1-3,TRBV5-6,NA,15,NA,CASSSLTENGNTIYF,TGTGCCAGCAGCTCCCTAACAGAAAATGGAAACACCATATATTTT
TRBJ2-7,TRBV28,TRBD1,14,few,CASSLYRGAYEQYF,TGTGCCAGCAGTTTATACAGGGGCGCCTACGAGCAGTACTTC
TRBJ1-2,TRBV6-5,TRBD1,14,NA,CASSSDRQSRGYTF,TGTGCCAGCAGTTCGGACAGGCAATCTCGTGGCTACACCTTC
TRBJ2-4,TRBV19,NA,15,NA,CASSGLQGAKNIQYF,TGTGCCAGTAGCGGCCTCCAGGGGGCCAAAAACATTCAGTACTTC
TRBJ1-6,TRBV4-3,NA,15,NA,CASSQMLGANSPLHF,TGCGCCAGCAGCCAGATGCTGGGCGCAAATTCACCCCTCCACTTT
TRBJ1-6,TRBV5-4,NA,14,NA,CASSHALGDSPLHF,TGTGCCAGCTCCCACGCCCTGGGCGATTCACCCCTCCACTTT
TRBJ2-7,TRBV4-2,TRBD2,14,NA,CASSQRTSGYEQYF,TGTGCCAGCAGCCAAAGGACTAGCGGTTACGAGCAGTACTTC
TRBJ2-7,TRBV10-3,NA,18,once,CAISLGGPVERISYEQYF,TGTGCCATCAGTTTGGGGGGTCCGGTGGAGCGGATCTCCTACGAGCAGTACTTC
TRBJ1-4,TRBV28,NA,15,NA,CASSLPSATNEKLFF,TGTGCCAGCAGTTTACCCTCTGCAACTAATGAAAAACTGTTTTTT
TRBJ2-2,TRBV6-5,TRBD1,16,NA,CASSYSAGTGSGELFF,TGTGCCAGCAGTTACTCGGCCGGGACAGGGTCCGGGGAGCTGTTTTTT
TRBJ2-4,TRBV4-2,NA,19,NA,CASSPRAVAEILAKNIQYF,TGTGCCAGCAGTCCCAGGGCGGTAGCGGAGATACTAGCCAAAAACATTCAGTACTTC
TRBJ1-1,TRBV7-9,NA,13,NA,CASSLGAIAEAFF,TGTGCCAGCAGCTTAGGGGCTATCGCTGAAGCTTTCTTT
TRBJ1-5,TRBV25-1,NA,15,once,CASSVGQDSNQPQHF,TGTGCCAGCAGTGTCGGACAAGATAGCAATCAGCCCCAGCATTTT
TRBJ1-2,TRBV28,NA,11,NA,CASTLGGGYTF,TGTGCCAGCACTCTAGGGGGTGGCTACACCTTC
TRBJ1-1,TRBV9,NA,13,once,CASSVASDTEAFF,TGTGCCAGCAGCGTAGCCTCGGACACTGAAGCTTTCTTT
TRBJ2-4,TRBV14,TRBD2,19,NA,CASSHTGTSGRPPRNSQYF,TGTGCCAGCAGCCACACCGGGACTAGCGGGAGGCCTCCCCGAAACAGTCAGTACTTC
TRBJ2-7,TRBV18,TRBD1,14,once,CASSTGTARYEQYF,TGTGCCAGCTCAACCGGGACAGCACGCTACGAGCAGTACTTC
TRBJ1-1,TRBV6-1,NA,15,NA,CASRGGGGIGSEAFF,TGTGCCAGCAGAGGGGGTGGGGGCATCGGGTCTGAAGCTTTCTTT
TRBJ2-1,TRBV19,NA,13,NA,CASSSGNYNEQFF,TGTGCCAGTAGTAGCGGGAACTACAATGAGCAGTTCTTC
TRBJ2-7,TRBV29-1,TRBD1,12,NA,CSGDRLPYEQYF,TGCAGCGGGGACAGATTGCCCTACGAGCAGTACTTC
TRBJ2-1,TRBV15,TRBD2,15,NA,CATSGSGTRYNEQFF,TGTGCCACCAGCGGGAGCGGGACGCGCTACAATGAGCAGTTCTTC
TRBJ1-1,TRBV6-5,TRBD1,14,NA,CASRTGQVGEYLLF,TGTGCCAGCAGGACGGGACAGGTTGGGGAATATTTACTTTTT
TRBJ1-2,TRBV6-1,NA,13,NA,CASSELLNYGYTF,TGTGCCAGCAGTGAGTTACTTAACTATGGCTACACCTTC
TRBJ1-4,TRBV27,TRBD1,17,NA,CASSETGYSATNEKLFF,TGTGCCAGCAGTGAGACAGGGTATTCGGCAACTAATGAAAAACTGTTTTTT
TRBJ2-2,TRBV9,TRBD1,15,once,CASSPRTGRTGELFF,TGTGCCAGCAGCCCGCGGACAGGGAGGACCGGGGAGCTGTTTTTT
TRBJ1-6,TRBV23-1,NA,14,NA,CASSHGRVDSPLHF,TGCGCCAGCAGTCATGGGAGGGTTGATTCACCCCTCCACTTT
TRBJ2-5,TRBV7-6,NA,13,NA,CASSPGVPETQYF,TGTGCCAGCAGCCCCGGGGTCCCAGAGACCCAGTACTTC
TRBJ2-7,TRBV19,TRBD1,14,NA,CASSTTGVPYEQYF,TGTGCCAGTAGTACGACAGGGGTCCCCTACGAGCAGTACTTC
TRBJ2-1,TRBV28,NA,15,once,CASSLPSDAYNEQFF,TGTGCCAGCAGTTTACCTAGTGACGCCTACAATGAGCAGTTCTTC
TRBJ1-2,TRBV7-8,TRBD1,15,NA,CASSSDRGRVYGYTF,TGTGCCAGCAGCTCGGACAGGGGTCGTGTCTATGGCTACACCTTC
TRBJ2-7,TRBV6-1,TRBD2,14,NA,CASRPGLATPEQYF,TGTGCCAGCAGACCGGGACTAGCCACCCCCGAGCAGTACTTC
TRBJ1-4,TRBV6-1,TRBD1,14,few,CASSSGTGGEKLFF,TGTGCCAGCAGCTCCGGGACAGGGGGGGAAAAACTGTTTTTT
TRBJ1-1,TRBV6-6,NA,14,NA,CASSYLGQNTEAFF,TGTGCCAGCAGTTACCTGGGACAGAACACTGAAGCTTTCTTT
TRBJ2-1,TRBV7-9,NA,15,NA,CASSLDIGPYNEQFF,TGTGCCAGCAGCTTAGATATTGGGCCATACAATGAGCAGTTCTTC
TRBJ2-5,TRBV5-1,NA,14,NA,CASSLDLVQETQYF,TGCGCCAGCAGCTTGGATCTAGTTCAAGAGACCCAGTACTTC
TRBJ2-7,TRBV19,NA,14,NA,CASSGEGGIGEQYF,TGTGCCAGTAGTGGAGAGGGGGGGATCGGCGAGCAGTACTTC
TRBJ2-3,TRBV5-1,TRBD1,14,NA,CASSLGTGLVTQYF,TGCGCCAGCAGCTTGGGGACAGGGCTGGTTACGCAGTATTTT
TRBJ2-3,TRBV7-9,NA,13,NA,CASSLQSTDTQYF,TGTGCCAGCAGCCTACAGAGCACAGATACGCAGTATTTT
TRBJ2-5,TRBV5-1,TRBD2,16,NA,CASSPRTSGGQETQYF,TGCGCCAGCAGCCCCAGGACTAGCGGGGGGCAAGAGACCCAGTACTTC
TRBJ2-1,TRBV5-4,NA,13,NA,CASAPKNDNEQFF,TGTGCCAGCGCGCCGAAAAACGACAATGAGCAGTTCTTC
TRBJ2-7,TRBV7-2,TRBD2,11,NA,CASSSSGVQYF,TGTGCCAGCAGCTCGAGCGGGGTCCAGTACTTC
TRBJ1-2,TRBV7-2,NA,16,NA,CASSRGAGQGMYGYTF,TGTGCCAGCAGCCGAGGGGCGGGTCAGGGGATGTATGGCTACACCTTC
TRBJ1-1,TRBV6-5,TRBD1,15,NA,CASSYYQGAETEAFF,TGTGCCAGCAGTTACTACCAGGGGGCAGAGACTGAAGCTTTCTTT
TRBJ2-7,TRBV7-2,TRBD2,14,NA,CASSPTSGAYEQYF,TGTGCCAGCAGCCCGACTAGCGGGGCCTACGAGCAGTACTTC
TRBJ1-2,TRBV7-7,TRBD1,14,NA,CASRSGTGHYGYTF,TGTGCTAGCAGGTCCGGGACAGGGCACTATGGCTACACCTTC
TRBJ2-7,TRBV5-1,TRBD2,15,NA,CASSLEASGGLEQYF,TGCGCCAGCAGCTTGGAGGCTAGCGGGGGACTCGAGCAGTACTTC
TRBJ1-4,TRBV4-1,NA,17,once,CASSQDGHVATNEKLFF,TGCGCCAGCAGCCAAGATGGACACGTAGCAACTAATGAAAAACTGTTTTTT
TRBJ2-7,TRBV28,NA,16,NA,CASSFRGGDLSYEQYF,TGTGCCAGCAGTTTCCGAGGAGGGGACTTATCCTACGAGCAGTACTTC
TRBJ2-7,TRBV9,TRBD1,14,once,CASSVKGASYEQYF,TGTGCCAGCAGCGTAAAGGGGGCATCCTACGAGCAGTACTTC
TRBJ2-5,TRBV30,TRBD1,15,NA,CAWTEKDRGLKTQYF,TGTGCCTGGACGGAAAAGGACAGGGGGCTGAAGACCCAGTACTTC
TRBJ1-1,TRBV6-1,NA,15,NA,CASSELGTGDTEAFF,TGTGCCAGCAGTGAATTGGGGACGGGGGACACTGAAGCTTTCTTT